Described below is a single TCR beta chain sequence and its context. This CDR3 is built from 19 residues. The germline CDR1 and CDR2 sequences are LGHNA and YNFKEQ. Trimming removed 0 bases at V and 9 bases at J, with 24 bases between. Using immunoSEQ multiplex PCR, the repertoire was profiled, and TCRdb retains in-frame clones only, with some absent. This table holds 300,000 to 350,000 clones, 70% to 90% found once. The source of the sample is a study of blood T cell repertoires in COVID-19. Material: PBMCs or T cells enriched from blood (not recorded which). The TCR comes from a man younger than 45 who had recovered from COVID-19. The V and J genes are TRBV4-2 and TRBJ1-6; D is undetermined. The CDR3: CASSQDQSGGQAVLSPLHF. The DNA for the CDR3 is TGTGCCAGCAGCCAAGATCAGTCTGGTGGCCAGGCCGTCCTTTCACCCCTCCACTTT.